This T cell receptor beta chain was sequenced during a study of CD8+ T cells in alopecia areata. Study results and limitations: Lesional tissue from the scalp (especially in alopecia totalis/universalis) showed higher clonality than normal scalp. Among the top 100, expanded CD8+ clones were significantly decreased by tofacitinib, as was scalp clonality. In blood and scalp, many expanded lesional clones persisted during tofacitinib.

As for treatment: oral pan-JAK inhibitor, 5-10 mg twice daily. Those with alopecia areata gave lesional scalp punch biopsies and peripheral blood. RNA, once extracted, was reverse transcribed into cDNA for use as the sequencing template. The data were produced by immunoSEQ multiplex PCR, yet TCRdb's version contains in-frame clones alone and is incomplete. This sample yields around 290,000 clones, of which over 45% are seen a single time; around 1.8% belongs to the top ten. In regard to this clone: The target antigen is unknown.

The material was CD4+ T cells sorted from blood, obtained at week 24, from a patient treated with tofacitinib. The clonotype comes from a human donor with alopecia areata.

CDR3 nucleotides: TGTGCCAGCAGTGACTCGGGCAGGGAGGACTACGAGCAGTACTTC. Translation gives CASSDSGREDYEQYF. The chain combines TRBV6-4 with TRBJ2-7; a weak D match, TRBD2 (6 bases). Germline lookup yields CDR1 MRHNA and CDR2 SNTAGT. The germline V and J ends were trimmed by 0 bases and 3 bases, with 12 bases remaining between them. The CDR3 totals 15 residues.